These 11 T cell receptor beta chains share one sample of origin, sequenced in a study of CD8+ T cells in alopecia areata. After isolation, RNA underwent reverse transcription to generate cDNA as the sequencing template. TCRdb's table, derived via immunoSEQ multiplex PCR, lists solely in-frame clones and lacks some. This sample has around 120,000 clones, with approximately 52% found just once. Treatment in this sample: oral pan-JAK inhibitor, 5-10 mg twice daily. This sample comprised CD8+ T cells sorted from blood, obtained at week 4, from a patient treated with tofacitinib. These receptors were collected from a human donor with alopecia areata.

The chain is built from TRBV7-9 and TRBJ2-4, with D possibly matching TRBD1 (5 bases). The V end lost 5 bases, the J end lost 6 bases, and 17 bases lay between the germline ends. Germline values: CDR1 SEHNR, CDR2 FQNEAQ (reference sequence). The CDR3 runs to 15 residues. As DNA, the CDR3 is TGTGCCAGCAGCCCCCGTTCAGGGATCGGAAACATTCAGTACTTC. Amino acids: CASSPRSGIGNIQYF.

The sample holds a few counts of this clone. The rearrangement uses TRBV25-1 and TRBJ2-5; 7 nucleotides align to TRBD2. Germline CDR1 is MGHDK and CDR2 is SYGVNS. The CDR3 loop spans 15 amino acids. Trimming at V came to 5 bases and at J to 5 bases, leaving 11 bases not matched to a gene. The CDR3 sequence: CASSKGGVQGETQYF. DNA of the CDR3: TGTGCCAGCAGTAAGGGAGGGGTCCAAGGGGAGACCCAGTACTTC.

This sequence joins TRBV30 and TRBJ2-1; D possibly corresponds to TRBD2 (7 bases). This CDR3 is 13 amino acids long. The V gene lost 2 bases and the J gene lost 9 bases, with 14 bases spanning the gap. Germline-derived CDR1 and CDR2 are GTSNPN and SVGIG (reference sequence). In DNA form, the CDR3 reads TGTGCCTGGAGTCTGCCGCGGGGGCCTGAGCAGTTCTTC. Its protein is CAWSLPRGPEQFF.

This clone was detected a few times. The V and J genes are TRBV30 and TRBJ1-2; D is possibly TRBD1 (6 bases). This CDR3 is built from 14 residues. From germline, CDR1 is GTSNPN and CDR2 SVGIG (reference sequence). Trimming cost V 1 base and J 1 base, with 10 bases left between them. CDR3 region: CAWSGGQLNYGYTF. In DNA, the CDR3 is TGTGCCTGGAGTGGAGGACAGCTTAACTATGGCTACACCTTC.

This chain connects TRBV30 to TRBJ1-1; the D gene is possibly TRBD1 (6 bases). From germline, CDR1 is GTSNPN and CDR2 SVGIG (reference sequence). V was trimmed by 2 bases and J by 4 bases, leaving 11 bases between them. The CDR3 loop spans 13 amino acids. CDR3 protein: CAWSWGRGTEAFF. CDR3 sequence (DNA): TGTGCCTGGAGTTGGGGGCGCGGCACTGAAGCTTTCTTT.

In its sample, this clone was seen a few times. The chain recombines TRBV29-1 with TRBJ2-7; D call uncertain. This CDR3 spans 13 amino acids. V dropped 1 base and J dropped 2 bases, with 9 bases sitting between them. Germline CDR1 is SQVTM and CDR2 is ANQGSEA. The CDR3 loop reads CSVEVDWTYEQYF. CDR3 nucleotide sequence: TGCAGCGTTGAAGTCGACTGGACCTACGAGCAGTACTTC.

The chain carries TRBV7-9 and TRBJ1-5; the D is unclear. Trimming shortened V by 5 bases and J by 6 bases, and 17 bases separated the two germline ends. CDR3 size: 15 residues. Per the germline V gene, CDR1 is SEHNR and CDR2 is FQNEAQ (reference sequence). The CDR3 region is CASSPDVEGVQPQHF. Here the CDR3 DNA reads TGTGCCAGCAGCCCGGACGTGGAGGGTGTTCAGCCCCAGCATTTT.

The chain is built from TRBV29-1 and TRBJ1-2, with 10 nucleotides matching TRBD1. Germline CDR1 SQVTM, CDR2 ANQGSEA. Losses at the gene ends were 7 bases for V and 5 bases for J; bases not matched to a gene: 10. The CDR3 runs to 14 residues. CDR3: CSAVQGTGDYGYTF. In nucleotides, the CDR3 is TGCAGCGCCGTGCAAGGGACAGGGGATTATGGCTACACCTTC.

CDR3 in DNA: TGTGCCACCAGCAGAGATCCTACGGTAAGCTCCTACGAGCAGTACTTC. Protein sequence: CATSRDPTVSSYEQYF. This chain joins TRBV15 and TRBJ2-7; D ambiguous. Per the germline V gene, CDR1 is LNHNV and CDR2 is YYDKDF (reference sequence). V was shortened by 0 bases and J by 0 bases, with 12 bases between the two germline ends. The CDR3 has 16 amino acids.

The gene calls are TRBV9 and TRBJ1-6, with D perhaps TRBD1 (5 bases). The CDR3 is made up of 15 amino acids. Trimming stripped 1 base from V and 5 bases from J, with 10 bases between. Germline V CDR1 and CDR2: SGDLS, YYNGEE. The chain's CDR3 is CASSVQGTDNSPLHF. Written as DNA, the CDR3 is TGTGCCAGCAGCGTACAGGGCACTGATAATTCACCCCTCCACTTT.

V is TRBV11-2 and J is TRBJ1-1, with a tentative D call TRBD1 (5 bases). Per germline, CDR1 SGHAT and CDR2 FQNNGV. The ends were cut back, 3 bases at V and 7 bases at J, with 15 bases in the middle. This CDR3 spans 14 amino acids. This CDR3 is CASSLGRGTFEAFF. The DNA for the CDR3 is TGTGCCAGCAGCTTGGGGAGGGGCACCTTTGAAGCTTTCTTT.